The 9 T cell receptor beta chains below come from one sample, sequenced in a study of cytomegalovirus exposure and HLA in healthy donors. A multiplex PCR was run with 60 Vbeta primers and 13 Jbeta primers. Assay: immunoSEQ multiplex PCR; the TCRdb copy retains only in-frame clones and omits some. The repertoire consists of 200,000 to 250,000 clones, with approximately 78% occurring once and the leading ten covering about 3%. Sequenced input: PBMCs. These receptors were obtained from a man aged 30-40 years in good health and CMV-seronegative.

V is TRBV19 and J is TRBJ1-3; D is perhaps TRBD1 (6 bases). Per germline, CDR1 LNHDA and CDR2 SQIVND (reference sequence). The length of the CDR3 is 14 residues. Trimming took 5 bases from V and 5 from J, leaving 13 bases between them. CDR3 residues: CASSPLTGRNTIYF. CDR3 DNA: TGTGCCAGTAGTCCACTGACAGGCCGAAACACCATATATTTT.

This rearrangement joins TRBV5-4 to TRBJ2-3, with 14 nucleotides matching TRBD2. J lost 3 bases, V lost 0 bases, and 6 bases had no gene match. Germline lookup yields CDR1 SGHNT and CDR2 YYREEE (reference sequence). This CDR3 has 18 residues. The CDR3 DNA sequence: TGTGCCAGCAGCTTGGATTTCGGACTAGCGGGGGGAACAGATACGCAGTATTTT. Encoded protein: CASSLDFGLAGGTDTQYF.

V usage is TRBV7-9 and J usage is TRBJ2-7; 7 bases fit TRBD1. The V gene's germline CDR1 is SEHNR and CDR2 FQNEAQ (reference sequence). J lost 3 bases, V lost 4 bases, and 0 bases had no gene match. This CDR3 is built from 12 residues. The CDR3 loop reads CASSWTGYEQYF. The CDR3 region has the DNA TGTGCCAGCAGCTGGACAGGCTACGAGCAGTACTTC.

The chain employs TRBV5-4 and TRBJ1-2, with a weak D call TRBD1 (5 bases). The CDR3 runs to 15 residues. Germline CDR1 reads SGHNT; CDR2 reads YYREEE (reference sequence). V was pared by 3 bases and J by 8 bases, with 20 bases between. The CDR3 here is CASSSQTQGLRGYTF. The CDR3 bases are TGTGCCAGCAGCTCCCAAACCCAGGGACTGAGGGGCTACACCTTC.

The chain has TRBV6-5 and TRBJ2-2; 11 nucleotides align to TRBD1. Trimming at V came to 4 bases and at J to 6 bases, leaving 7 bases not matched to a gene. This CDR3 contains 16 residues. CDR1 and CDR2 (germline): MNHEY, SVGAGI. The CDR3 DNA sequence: TGTGCCAGCAGTTTTACCACGGGACAGGGGGCCGGGGAGCTGTTTTTT. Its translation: CASSFTTGQGAGELFF.

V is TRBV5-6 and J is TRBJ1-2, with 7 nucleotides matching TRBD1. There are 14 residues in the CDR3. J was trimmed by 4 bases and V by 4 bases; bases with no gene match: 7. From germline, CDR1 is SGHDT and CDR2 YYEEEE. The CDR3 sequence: CASSVTGNTYGYTF. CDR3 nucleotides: TGTGCCAGCAGCGTGACAGGGAACACCTATGGCTACACCTTC.

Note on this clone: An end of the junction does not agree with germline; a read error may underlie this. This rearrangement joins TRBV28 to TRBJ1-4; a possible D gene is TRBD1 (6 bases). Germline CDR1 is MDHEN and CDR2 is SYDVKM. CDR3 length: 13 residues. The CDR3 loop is CAGSTGRGEKLFF. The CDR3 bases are TGTGCCGGCAGTACAGGGAGGGGTGAAAAACTGTTTTTT.

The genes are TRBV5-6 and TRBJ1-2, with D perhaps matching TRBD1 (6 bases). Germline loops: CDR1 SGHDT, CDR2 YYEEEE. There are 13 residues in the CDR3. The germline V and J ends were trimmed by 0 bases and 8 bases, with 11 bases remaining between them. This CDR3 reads CASSLGERGGYTF. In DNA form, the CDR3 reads TGTGCCAGCAGCTTGGGGGAAAGGGGGGGCTACACCTTC.

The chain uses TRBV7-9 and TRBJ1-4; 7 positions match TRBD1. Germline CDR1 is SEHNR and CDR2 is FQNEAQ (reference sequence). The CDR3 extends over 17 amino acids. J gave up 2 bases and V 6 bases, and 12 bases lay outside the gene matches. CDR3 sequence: CASSFRQGGSTNEKLFF. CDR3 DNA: TGTGCCAGCAGTTTCCGCCAGGGGGGCTCGACTAATGAAAAACTGTTTTTT.